This is a list of T cell receptor beta chains from one sample in a study of blood T cell repertoires in COVID-19. Libraries were prepared by immunoSEQ multiplex PCR; TCRdb keeps only in-frame clonotypes and omits some of them. Of 200,000 to 250,000 clones listed, 85% to 90% are singletons. Sequencing used peripheral blood. All receptors come from a man aged 50 to 59 with acute or convalescent COVID-19. CDR3s include the opening cysteine and the closing phenylalanine or tryptophan. The D gene is left open where the match is weak. Size is stated for part of the rows, as once, few or many counts, or as a class when the clone is expanded.

clone size	V gene	D gene	J gene	CDR3 DNA	CDR3 protein
-	TRBV30	TRBD1	TRBJ1-5	TGTGCCTGGAGTGGAACGGGACAGGGGGCTTTGAATAGGAATCAGCCCCAGCATTTT	CAWSGTGQGALNRNQPQHF
-	TRBV11-2	-	TRBJ1-2	TGTGCCAGCAAAGCTTTAGCGGAGGCGTTCTGGGGCTATGGCTACACCTTC	CASKALAEAFWGYGYTF
-	TRBV2	-	TRBJ1-1	TGTGCCAGCAGTGAGGTTTTCGGGGAGGGCCCGAACACTGAAGCTTTCTTT	CASSEVFGEGPNTEAFF
-	TRBV19	-	TRBJ1-3	TGTGCCAGTAGTATTGGCTCCTCTGGAAACACCATATATTTT	CASSIGSSGNTIYF
-	TRBV5-1	TRBD2	TRBJ2-7	TGCGCCAGCAGCGTGCCTGGGAGGGGTTCCGAGCAGTACTTC	CASSVPGRGSEQYF
-	TRBV30	-	TRBJ1-5	TGTGCCTGGAGTTCCGGGTTAAATCAGCCCCAGCATTTT	CAWSSGLNQPQHF
-	TRBV5-4	-	TRBJ2-2	TGTGCCAGCAGCGCACCGGGAGACAGGGTTATATCCGGGGAGCTGTTTTTT	CASSAPGDRVISGELFF
few	TRBV12-5	TRBD1	TRBJ1-2	TGTGCTAGTGGTTGGGGCACAGGGGTCTATGGCTACACCTTC	CASGWGTGVYGYTF
once	TRBV5-1	-	TRBJ2-1	TGCGCCAGCAGGTCAGGGAAGGAAAATGAGCAGTTCTTC	CASRSGKENEQFF
-	TRBV10-1	TRBD1	TRBJ1-6	TGCGCCAGCAGTGACTCGACAGGGGTGGGACCCCTCCACTTT	CASSDSTGVGPLHF
-	TRBV6-6	TRBD1	TRBJ1-6	TGTGCCAGCAGTCCCATCCGTCCAGGGGGCTGGGCTAGCTCCTATAATTCACCCCTCCACTTT	CASSPIRPGGWASSYNSPLHF
-	TRBV2	-	TRBJ2-5	TGTGCCAGCAGTGAACGTGACAGGAGAGAGACCCAGTACTTC	CASSERDRRETQYF
-	TRBV2	-	TRBJ2-5	TGTGCCAGCAGTCTCGGCCAAGAGACCCAGTACTTC	CASSLGQETQYF
-	TRBV20-1	-	TRBJ2-4	TGCAGTGCTGACACTAAAAACATTCAGTACTTC	CSADTKNIQYF
-	TRBV19	-	TRBJ1-5	TGTGCCAGTAGTAACAGGGAGGGGCGCAATCAGCCCCAGCATTTT	CASSNREGRNQPQHF
-	TRBV5-1	TRBD1	TRBJ1-3	TGCGCCAGCAGCTTGACCGGGACAGGGGTAGCGGGAAACACCATATATTTT	CASSLTGTGVAGNTIYF
once	TRBV19	-	TRBJ1-2	TGTGCCAGTAGTACTCTGCGGGGGGCGGCCTATGGCTACACCTTC	CASSTLRGAAYGYTF
-	TRBV27	-	TRBJ1-5	TGTGCCAGCAGCCTTGCAGGGTATCAGCCCCAGCATTTT	CASSLAGYQPQHF
-	TRBV7-9	-	TRBJ1-1	TGTGCCAGCACCGACTACGAAGCTTTCTTT	CASTDYEAFF
-	TRBV20-1	-	TRBJ1-6	TGCAGTGCTAGTGGGCCGAGTAGGCGGAATTCACCCCTCCACTTT	CSASGPSRRNSPLHF
-	TRBV6-5	TRBD2	TRBJ2-1	TGTGCCAGCAGCTTAGCGGGGGCCTTCTACAATGAGCAGTTCTTC	CASSLAGAFYNEQFF
-	TRBV15	-	TRBJ1-4	TGTGCCACCAGCGGGTCCGGGACTTCCATGGAAAAACTGTTTTTT	CATSGSGTSMEKLFF
-	TRBV11-2	-	TRBJ2-2	TGTGCCAGCAGCTTAGAGCTGGCCGAGCTGTTTTTT	CASSLELAELFF
-	TRBV18	-	TRBJ1-2	TGTGCCAGCTCACCACCGAGTTTACCGTCTGGCTACACCTTC	CASSPPSLPSGYTF
-	TRBV15	TRBD1	TRBJ2-5	TGTGCCACCAGCAGATCAAGGACAGGGGGCGGGAGACAGGAGACCCAGTACTTC	CATSRSRTGGGRQETQYF
-	TRBV23-1	-	TRBJ1-2	TGCGCTAAGGGGAGGGGGATCTATGGCTACACCTTC	CAKGRGIYGYTF
once	TRBV5-4	TRBD1	TRBJ2-2	TGTGCCAGCAGCTTGAGGTCCGGGACAGTCGGGACCGGGGAGCTGTTTTTT	CASSLRSGTVGTGELFF
once	TRBV6-5	TRBD1	TRBJ2-1	TGTGCCAGCAGCGGGGACAGGCGGGCTTACAATGAGCAGTTCTTC	CASSGDRRAYNEQFF
once	TRBV28	-	TRBJ1-2	TGTGCCAGCAGGACCGAATCACAGGGCCCTCATGGCTACACCTTC	CASRTESQGPHGYTF
once	TRBV16	TRBD2	TRBJ2-3	TGTGCCAGCAGAAGCGGGGTTAGAGATACGCAGTATTTT	CASRSGVRDTQYF
few	TRBV19	TRBD1	TRBJ1-1	TGTGCCAGTAGTACAGGGACAGGGTCTGCTTTCTTT	CASSTGTGSAFF
-	TRBV18	-	TRBJ2-5	TGTGCCAGCTCACCAGGGGCCGGGCTGGAGACCCAGTACTTC	CASSPGAGLETQYF
-	TRBV4-1	-	TRBJ2-6	TGCGCCAGCAGCCACCCACCACACTCTGGGGCCAACGTCCTGACTTTC	CASSHPPHSGANVLTF
-	TRBV10-3	-	TRBJ1-6	TGTGCCTCCAAGGACAGAGATAATTCACCCCTCCACTTT	CASKDRDNSPLHF
-	TRBV18	-	TRBJ2-1	TGTGCCAGCTCACCCACTGGGCTGGAGGGGAATGAGCAGTTCTTC	CASSPTGLEGNEQFF
-	TRBV25-1	-	TRBJ1-2	TGTGCCAGCAGAACCGCGGGTGCGGATGGCTACACCTTC	CASRTAGADGYTF
-	TRBV10-3	TRBD1	TRBJ1-1	TGTGCCATCAGGGTAGACAGGGAGTATGAAGCTTTCTTT	CAIRVDREYEAFF
-	TRBV4-1	-	TRBJ1-5	TGCGCCAGCAGTTCCTACCAAGGGAGTGGTCAGCCCCAGCATTTT	CASSSYQGSGQPQHF
-	TRBV6-5	TRBD1	TRBJ1-3	TGTGCCAGCAGCCTTGACAGGGCTGCTGGAAACACCATATATTTT	CASSLDRAAGNTIYF
-	TRBV6-5	-	TRBJ1-1	TGTGCCAGCAGAACGAGGGAGGCCACTGAAGCTTTCTTT	CASRTREATEAFF
-	TRBV27	TRBD1	TRBJ1-2	TGTGCCAGCAGCCGGGGGACAGGCTATGGCTACACCTTC	CASSRGTGYGYTF
-	TRBV5-1	-	TRBJ1-1	TGCGCCAGCAGCTTGGCGGGGGGGCAGAACACTGAAGCTTTCTTT	CASSLAGGQNTEAFF
-	TRBV5-4	TRBD1	TRBJ1-1	TGTGCCAGCAGCAAGGGACAGGGGACAGGTGAAGCTTTCTTT	CASSKGQGTGEAFF
-	TRBV15	-	TRBJ2-7	TGTGCCACCAGCAGGGACGGGGGGCCCTACGAGCAGTACTTC	CATSRDGGPYEQYF
few	TRBV14	-	TRBJ1-4	TGTGCCAGCAGCCAAGAAGGTAACAGGGAACTTAGGTTTTTT	CASSQEGNRELRFF
-	TRBV7-9	TRBD1	TRBJ1-5	TGTGCCAGCAGCTCTCCGGGACAGGGCCAGCCCCAGCATTTT	CASSSPGQGQPQHF
-	TRBV6-2/TRBV6-3	-	TRBJ2-2	TGTGCCAGCAGTTACCCCAGTATAACCGGGGAGCTGTTTTTT	CASSYPSITGELFF
-	TRBV27	-	TRBJ1-1	TGTGCCAGCAGTCCGGAACAGGGAAGAGCAGTTTTGAGAGCTTTCTTT	CASSPEQGRAVLRAFF
-	TRBV24-1	-	TRBJ2-7	TGTGCCACCACATCTGACGGCGGACAAGGCGAGCAGTACTTC	CATTSDGGQGEQYF
-	TRBV2	TRBD2	TRBJ2-1	TGTGCCAGCAGTGGGTTAATGGGGACTAGCGGAAACAATGAGCAGTTCTTC	CASSGLMGTSGNNEQFF
-	TRBV2	-	TRBJ1-2	TGTGCCAGCAATAAAGGACAGTTATCGGCTAACTATGGCTACACCTTC	CASNKGQLSANYGYTF
-	TRBV14	-	TRBJ1-1	TGTGCCAGCAGCCAAGAGCAGGGGAACATAATGAACACTGAAGCTTTCTTT	CASSQEQGNIMNTEAFF
-	TRBV4-2	-	TRBJ2-2	TGTGCCAGCAGCCAAGATCTGTTCGGAACGGGCACCGGGGAGCTGTTTTTT	CASSQDLFGTGTGELFF
-	TRBV25-1	-	TRBJ1-5	TGTGCCAGCAGTGGCGGCGGGGGAGCTCAGCCCCAGCATTTT	CASSGGGGAQPQHF
-	TRBV10-3	TRBD2	TRBJ2-1	TGTGCCGCAACCGGACTAGCGAATGAGCAGTTCTTC	CAATGLANEQFF
-	TRBV4-1	-	TRBJ1-1	TGCGCCAGCAGCCCCTTGGGACCAGGGGCGGCTTTCTTT	CASSPLGPGAAFF